The 28 T cell receptor beta chains below come from one sample, sequenced in a study of T cells after yellow fever vaccination. In TCRdb, the 5' RACE reads were re-called with MiXCR into one record per CDR3 protein. The sample has about 320,000 distinct CDR3 sequences; 9.5% to 12% are singletons. Sequencing was performed on CD4+ T cells sorted from PBMCs, taken 45 days after the yellow fever booster vaccination. The receptor set was obtained from a man between 18 and 29 years old who received the YFV17D yellow fever vaccine.

This clonotype is a singleton in its sample. V gene TRBV4-1 combines with J gene TRBJ2-3, with unresolved D. The CDR3 loop spans 13 amino acids. V dropped 1 base and J dropped 8 bases, with 10 bases sitting between them. In germline, CDR1 is MGHRA, CDR2 YSYEKL. The CDR3 region is CASSQGPGPTQYF. The CDR3 DNA follows: TGCGCCAGCAGCCAAGGCCCCGGGCCTACGCAGTATTTT.

The chain uses TRBV7-6 and TRBJ1-3; D ambiguous. Deletions cut 1 base from V and 0 bases from J, with 10 bases between. CDR3 length: 16 residues. The V gene's germline CDR1 is SGHVS and CDR2 FNYEAQ. CDR3 sequence: CASSLGSASSGNTIYF. The CDR3 DNA sequence: TGTGCCAGCAGCTTAGGTTCTGCCAGCTCTGGAAACACCATATATTTT.

This clonotype has more than one count but fewer than ten. V and J are TRBV20-1 and TRBJ2-2; the match to TRBD2 covers 8 bases. The CDR3 is 15 amino acids. From germline, CDR1 is DFQATT and CDR2 SNEGSKA (reference sequence). The V segment lost 2 bases and the J segment 2 bases; nucleotides outside the gene matches: 4. The CDR3 nucleotides are TGCAGTGCTAGACTGGCGGGGGGCAACACCGGGGAGCTGTTTTTT. This codes for CSARLAGGNTGELFF.

This clonotype was counted between two and nine times. The chain couples TRBV11-2 to TRBJ2-1; possible D gene TRBD2, 6 bases. V lost 8 bases and J lost 7, with 18 bases in between. Germline CDR1 reads SGHAT; CDR2 reads FQNNGV. The CDR3 consists of 14 residues. The CDR3 DNA reads as TGTGCCAGCGACCGGAACTTGGGGGGAAATGAGCAGTTCTTC. Translation: CASDRNLGGNEQFF.

This clonotype has a count of ten or more. V is TRBV6-5 and J is TRBJ2-7; D might be TRBD1 (6 bases). The germline CDR1 and CDR2 sequences are MNHEY and SVGAGI. Deletions cut 6 bases from V and 2 bases from J, with 14 bases between. The CDR3 length is 14 residues. The CDR3 coding sequence is TGTGCCAGCAGACAGGGCAAGCTGACCTACGAGCAGTACTTC. Its translation: CASRQGKLTYEQYF.

This clonotype came up a few times. The rearrangement uses TRBV20-1 and TRBJ2-2; D possibly corresponds to TRBD2 (6 bases). The CDR3 consists of 15 residues. V lost 6 bases to trimming and J lost 0 bases, with 14 bases between them. Looked up from germline, CDR1 is DFQATT and CDR2 is SNEGSKA (reference sequence). The CDR3 reads CSAPDRGSNTGELFF. CDR3 DNA sequence: TGCAGTGCGCCAGACCGGGGGTCGAACACCGGGGAGCTGTTTTTT.

The CDR3 DNA reads TGCGCCAGCAGCCAAGAACCCGACAGTAACACTGAAGCTTTCTTT. Translating it yields CASSQEPDSNTEAFF. The rearrangement links TRBV4-3 to TRBJ1-1, with a weak D call TRBD1 (5 bases). Germline CDR1 LGHNA, CDR2 YSLEER. The CDR3 runs 15 residues. V was trimmed by 0 bases and J by 2 bases, leaving 10 bases between them.

In its sample, this clonotype was seen many times. The CDR3, as DNA: TGTGCCAGCAGCGGGAGGGCAAACACCGGGGAGCTGTTTTTT. Amino acids: CASSGRANTGELFF. The rearrangement links TRBV7-9 to TRBJ2-2; 7 bases line up with TRBD2. J was trimmed by 2 bases and V by 5 bases; bases with no gene match: 2. Per the germline V gene, CDR1 is SEHNR and CDR2 is FQNEAQ (reference sequence). The CDR3 totals 14 residues.

V is TRBV6-5 and J is TRBJ1-2; TRBD1 is a possible D gene (5 bases). With 7 bases removed from V and 6 bases from J, the gap between germline ends came to 21 bases. The CDR3 has 15 residues. Germline lookup yields CDR1 MNHEY and CDR2 SVGAGI. CDR3 loop: CASKFEGILGDGYTF. The CDR3 region has the DNA TGTGCCAGCAAATTCGAGGGGATCTTAGGAGATGGCTACACCTTC.

This clonotype was found many times. J is TRBJ2-1 and V is TRBV6-1; 9 bases fit TRBD2. Trimming at V came to 5 bases and at J to 0 bases, leaving 2 bases not matched to a gene. CDR1 MNHNS and CDR2 SASEGT come from the germline V gene. The CDR3 covers 15 residues. For the CDR3, the DNA is TGTGCCAGCAGTCTTAGCGGGGGCTCCTACAATGAGCAGTTCTTC. Its translation is CASSLSGGSYNEQFF.

This clonotype was picked up a small number of times. The chain employs TRBV7-6 and TRBJ2-3; D uncertain. Germline lookup yields CDR1 SGHVS and CDR2 FNYEAQ. With 0 bases removed from V and 2 bases from J, the gap between germline ends came to 9 bases. The CDR3 is 15 residues long. The CDR3 sequence: CASSLAQGVTDTQYF. The CDR3 DNA reads as TGTGCCAGCAGCTTAGCTCAAGGCGTCACAGATACGCAGTATTTT.

This chain connects TRBV5-1 to TRBJ2-3; tentatively, D is TRBD2 (5 bases). Trimming shortened V by 2 bases and J by 0 bases, and 25 bases separated the two germline ends. The CDR3 is 20 amino acids. The V gene's germline CDR1 is SGHRS and CDR2 YFSETQ. This CDR3 reads CASSFSHSWTAPRSTDTQYF. In DNA form, the CDR3 reads TGCGCCAGCAGCTTTAGTCATTCCTGGACTGCCCCTCGTAGCACAGATACGCAGTATTTT.

J is TRBJ2-2 and V is TRBV6-1; 7 bases align to TRBD1. Germline V CDR1 and CDR2: MNHNS, SASEGT. V dropped 1 base and J dropped 8; count of bases not matched to a gene: 1. The CDR3 length is 13 residues. The CDR3: CASSEEGAGELFF. The DNA of the CDR3 is TGTGCCAGCAGTGAAGAGGGGGCGGGGGAGCTGTTTTTT.

This clonotype was seen a handful of times. The chain recombines TRBV27 with TRBJ2-5; D call uncertain. Germline CDR1 reads MNHEY; CDR2 reads SMNVEV (reference sequence). Trimming took 8 bases from V and 0 from J, leaving 4 bases between them. The CDR3 is 11 amino acids. The CDR3 coding sequence is TGTGCCAGCGGCCACCAAGAGACCCAGTACTTC. Translating gives CASGHQETQYF.

This chain joins TRBV5-1 and TRBJ2-4, with 7 positions matching TRBD2. V dropped 4 bases and J dropped 6; count of bases not matched to a gene: 16. This CDR3 contains 17 residues. Germline lookup yields CDR1 SGHRS and CDR2 YFSETQ. The CDR3 bases are TGCGCCAGCAGCAAGCTAGCGGCGGCCGGTACGTCAAACATTCAGTACTTC. It codes for CASSKLAAAGTSNIQYF.

The genes are TRBV6-5 and TRBJ2-3, with D uncertain. V was pared by 5 bases and J by 5 bases, with 11 bases between. The CDR3 length is 13 residues. Germline loops: CDR1 MNHEY, CDR2 SVGAGI. CDR3 sequence reads: CASSPPGQDTQYF. CDR3 nucleotides: TGTGCCAGCAGTCCTCCGGGCCAAGATACGCAGTATTTT.

The chain uses TRBV19 and TRBJ2-7; D possibly matches TRBD1 or TRBD2 (5 bases each). Germline values: CDR1 LNHDA, CDR2 SQIVND (reference sequence). The CDR3 is made up of 17 amino acids. Between the trimmed V and J ends, which lost 3 bases and 6 bases, there was a span of 24 bases. The DNA of the CDR3 is TGTGCCAGTAGTATCTTCAGTAGGGGACGCCTAATTCCCGAGCAGTACTTC. Translation: CASSIFSRGRLIPEQYF.

This clonotype was recorded a few times. The chain carries TRBV2 and TRBJ2-1, with unresolved D. The CDR3 has 12 residues. In germline, CDR1 is SNHLY, CDR2 FYNNEI. The germline V and J ends were trimmed by 7 bases and 9 bases, with 13 bases remaining between them. CDR3 nucleotides: TGTGCCAGCACATCCAGTGCCGGTGAGCAGTTCTTC. It encodes CASTSSAGEQFF.

The rearrangement links TRBV7-9 to TRBJ1-3, with TRBD1 as a possible D gene (6 bases). V was trimmed by 2 bases and J by 0 bases, leaving 14 bases between them. The CDR3 contains 17 residues. Germline values: CDR1 SEHNR, CDR2 FQNEAQ (reference sequence). The CDR3 protein is CASSLRGHPSSGNTIYF. DNA of the CDR3: TGTGCCAGCAGCTTAAGGGGACACCCGAGCTCTGGAAACACCATATATTTT.

The chain carries TRBV10-3 and TRBJ2-7; D is possibly TRBD1 (6 bases). Germline V lookup: CDR1 ENHRY, CDR2 SYGVKD. V was trimmed by 5 bases and J by 2 bases, leaving 10 bases between them. The CDR3 spans 13 residues. The CDR3, as DNA: TGTGCCATCAGTTTTAACAGGGCCTACGAGCAGTACTTC. It encodes CAISFNRAYEQYF.

On this clonotype itself: A much larger clone differs from this one at a single base, so this may be a read error. The chain recombines TRBV19 with TRBJ2-3; TRBD2 matches 12 bases. CDR1 is LNHDA and CDR2 is SQIVND in the germline V gene (reference sequence). The CDR3 runs to 16 residues. Trimming cost V 6 bases and J 5 bases; bases outside gene matches: 9. The CDR3 bases are TGTGCCAGTAGCCCGACTAGCGGGGGTGGCAAAGATACGCAGTATTTT. It codes for CASSPTSGGGKDTQYF. The full variable domain, rest sourced from reference TRBV19 and TRBJ2-3, is DGGITQSPKYLFRKEGQNVTLSCEQNLNHDAMYWYRQDPGQGLRLIYYSQIVNDFQKGDIAEGYSVSREKKESFPLTVTSAQKNPTAFYLCASSPTSGGGKDTQYFGPGTRLTVL.

There are a few counts of this clonotype. CDR3 in amino acids: CASSESPGQYTGELFF. The CDR3 region has the DNA TGTGCCAGCAGTGAATCCCCGGGACAGTACACCGGGGAGCTGTTTTTT. The gene calls are TRBV25-1 and TRBJ2-2, with TRBD1 matching over 7 bases. The CDR3 has 16 amino acids. In germline, CDR1 is MGHDK, CDR2 SYGVNS. After removal of 1 base from V and 3 bases from J, the junction contained 5 bases not matched to a gene.

Only a few counts were recorded for this clonotype. The rearrangement links TRBV7-8 to TRBJ2-5; D is unclear. The CDR3 spans 13 residues. CDR1 is SGHVS and CDR2 is FQNEAQ in the germline V gene. V lost 0 bases, J lost 7 bases, and 9 bases lay in between. CDR3 nucleotide sequence: TGTGCCAGCAGCTTAGCGGCCTTGGGGACCCAGTACTTC. Translating gives CASSLAALGTQYF.

This clonotype has more than one count but fewer than ten. This rearrangement joins TRBV24-1 to TRBJ2-7; 9 bases are shared with TRBD1. The germline gives CDR1 KGHDR, CDR2 SFDVKD. After removal of 3 bases from V and 7 bases from J, the junction contained 9 bases not matched to a gene. The CDR3 totals 15 residues. CDR3 protein: CATSDPQTGGDEQYF. DNA for the CDR3: TGTGCCACCAGTGATCCCCAGACAGGGGGAGATGAGCAGTACTTC.

The rearrangement joins TRBV11-2 to TRBJ1-4; D gene unclear. The germline V gene encodes CDR1 SGHAT and CDR2 FQNNGV. Trimming took 0 bases from V and 8 from J, leaving 10 bases between them. This CDR3 spans 14 amino acids. The CDR3 here is CASSLDWLREKLFF. The CDR3 DNA sequence: TGTGCCAGCAGCTTAGACTGGCTGCGGGAAAAACTGTTTTTT.

This chain joins TRBV9 and TRBJ1-6; D is unclear. Germline assignment: CDR1 SGDLS and CDR2 YYNGEE. The CDR3 consists of 14 residues. V lost 1 base to trimming and J lost 7 bases, with 9 bases between them. CDR3 sequence (DNA): TGTGCCAGCAGCGTAATAGGGTCGAATTCACCCCTCCACTTT. It specifies CASSVIGSNSPLHF.

This clonotype was observed a handful of times. V gene TRBV5-1 combines with J gene TRBJ1-2; 7 bases align to TRBD1. Germline CDR1 is SGHRS and CDR2 is YFSETQ. CDR3 size: 13 residues. V dropped 0 bases and J dropped 10; count of bases not matched to a gene: 6. Written as DNA, the CDR3 is TGCGCCAGCAGCTTGGCCGGGGACAGCCCCTACACCTTC. Its translation: CASSLAGDSPYTF.

The CDR3 sequence: CASSSGTAPNYGYTF. The CDR3 nucleotides read TGTGCCAGCAGTTCAGGCACGGCCCCTAACTATGGCTACACCTTC. The rearrangement joins TRBV28 to TRBJ1-2, with D unresolved. Per germline, CDR1 MDHEN and CDR2 SYDVKM. The CDR3 covers 15 residues. V lost 4 bases, J lost 0 bases, and 12 bases lay in between.